The 30 T cell receptor beta chains listed next were all sequenced from one sample in a study of blood T cell repertoires in COVID-19. Method: immunoSEQ multiplex PCR; TCRdb's copy keeps in-frame clones and lacks some. The profile covers more than 350,000 clones, with around 89% appearing a single time and about 3% taken by the ten largest. Sequences were obtained from peripheral blood. All receptors derive from a woman in her twenties or thirties with COVID-19, enrolled during active disease.

The genes are TRBV10-3 and TRBJ2-3; 12 nucleotides line up with TRBD2. V lost 0 bases, J lost 1 base, and 2 bases stayed unmatched. Germline CDR1 ENHRY, CDR2 SYGVKD. The CDR3 is 17 amino acids. CDR3 coding DNA: TGTGCCATCAGTGAGTCAAGACTAGCGGGGGGCACAGATACGCAGTATTTT. Translation: CAISESRLAGGTDTQYF.

The V call is TRBV5-1, the J call TRBJ2-3; TRBD2 agrees at 9 bases. CDR3 length: 18 amino acids. Per germline, CDR1 SGHRS and CDR2 YFSETQ. The V gene end was trimmed by 0 bases and the J gene end by 0 bases; junction bases not matched to a gene: 8. The CDR3 nucleotides are TGCGCCAGCAGCTTGGAAGGGAGCGGGGGGACTAGCACAGATACGCAGTATTTT. This translates into CASSLEGSGGTSTDTQYF.

This chain links TRBV5-4 with TRBJ1-6, with D possibly matching TRBD1 (5 bases). Germline lookup yields CDR1 SGHNT and CDR2 YYREEE (reference sequence). This CDR3 spans 14 amino acids. V was shortened by 4 bases and J by 5 bases, with 10 bases between the two germline ends. The CDR3 protein is CASSGGVHNSPLHF. The CDR3 coding sequence is TGTGCCAGCAGCGGAGGGGTACATAATTCACCCCTCCACTTT. The whole variable domain, filled in from reference TRBV5-4 and TRBJ1-6, reads ETGVTQSPTHLIKTRGQQVTLRCSSQSGHNTVSWYQQALGQGPQFIFQYYREEENGRGNFPPRFSGLQFPNYSSELNVNALELDDSALYLCASSGGVHNSPLHFGNGTRLTVT.

The chain employs TRBV7-2 and TRBJ2-1; 7 positions agree with TRBD1. After removal of 6 bases from V and 6 bases from J, the junction contained 8 bases not matched to a gene. Germline lookup yields CDR1 SGHTA and CDR2 FQGNSA. The CDR3 length is 14 residues. This CDR3 reads CASRLDRISNEQFF. The CDR3 bases are TGTGCCAGCAGATTGGACAGGATCAGCAATGAGCAGTTCTTC.

This sequence joins TRBV19 and TRBJ1-4; 8 nucleotides line up with TRBD1. The CDR3 runs 15 residues. CDR1 is LNHDA and CDR2 is SQIVND in the germline V gene (reference sequence). Trimming at V came to 7 bases and at J to 2 bases, leaving 6 bases not matched to a gene. The CDR3 region has the DNA TGTGCCAGTAAGCAGGGGGCGTTTACTAATGAAAAACTGTTTTTT. Amino acid sequence: CASKQGAFTNEKLFF.

The sample holds a few counts of this clone. This sequence joins TRBV10-1 and TRBJ2-1; 11 bases are a match to TRBD1. With V trimmed by 6 bases and J by 7 bases, 11 bases remained unmatched. Germline V gene sequence: CDR1 WNHNN, CDR2 SYGVQD (reference sequence). The CDR3 covers 16 residues. The CDR3 is CASSIGLGTGGNEQFF. As DNA, the CDR3 is TGCGCCAGCAGCATAGGACTAGGGACAGGGGGGAATGAGCAGTTCTTC.

J is TRBJ2-5 and V is TRBV6-5; TRBD2 agrees at 11 bases. Per germline, CDR1 MNHEY and CDR2 SVGAGI. The CDR3 has 16 residues. Trimming removed 2 bases from V and 5 bases from J; junction bases left unmatched: 7. DNA for the CDR3: TGTGCCAGCAGTTACGTAGCGGGAGGGCCAAGGGAGACCCAGTACTTC. Protein: CASSYVAGGPRETQYF.

V and J are TRBV18 and TRBJ1-2; tentatively, D is TRBD1 (6 bases). This CDR3 contains 13 residues. Germline CDR1 reads KGHSH; CDR2 reads LQKENI. Trimming took 3 bases from V and 3 from J, leaving 8 bases between them. In DNA form, the CDR3 reads TGTGCCAGCTCACCTACAGGGTACTATGGCTACACCTTC. Protein: CASSPTGYYGYTF.

The chain combines TRBV6-5 with TRBJ2-7, with TRBD1 matching over 8 bases. The V gene's germline CDR1 is MNHEY and CDR2 SVGAGI. The CDR3 contains 14 residues. V was clipped by 4 bases and J by 2 bases; unmatched bases: 4. CDR3 protein: CASSWGQETYEQYF. DNA for the CDR3: TGTGCCAGCAGTTGGGGACAGGAGACCTACGAGCAGTACTTC.

The rearrangement uses TRBV6-5 and TRBJ2-1, with 9 bases that match TRBD1. The trim removed 4 bases at V and 6 bases at J, leaving 10 bases unmatched. Germline-derived CDR1 and CDR2 are MNHEY and SVGAGI. The CDR3 runs 16 residues. The CDR3 DNA reads TGTGCCAGCAGTTCGTCGACAGGGGGGCCGGGCAATGAGCAGTTCTTC. Its translation is CASSSSTGGPGNEQFF.

V is TRBV19 and J is TRBJ2-3, with 12 nucleotides matching TRBD2. The V segment lost 4 bases and the J segment 4 bases; nucleotides outside the gene matches: 3. The CDR3 totals 15 residues. Germline V CDR1 and CDR2: LNHDA, SQIVND (reference sequence). DNA for the CDR3: TGTGCCAGTAGTACGACTAGCGGGGGAGCAGATACGCAGTATTTT. Encoded protein: CASSTTSGGADTQYF.

The CDR3 DNA is TGTGCCAGCAGCTTTTCCGGGACTAGATACAATGAGCAGTTCTTC. It codes for CASSFSGTRYNEQFF. This rearrangement joins TRBV11-2 to TRBJ2-1; 8 nucleotides match TRBD2. Per the germline V gene, CDR1 is SGHAT and CDR2 is FQNNGV. V shed 3 bases and J 4 bases; nucleotides not matched to a gene: 5. This CDR3 is built from 15 residues.

The CDR3 sequence: CASSLPAPRKEREYQSSYNEQFF. The CDR3 coding sequence is TGTGCCAGCAGTTTACCCGCCCCCCGTAAGGAGCGGGAGTATCAAAGCTCCTACAATGAGCAGTTCTTC. The chain uses TRBV28 and TRBJ2-1; 8 bases are a match to TRBD2. CDR1 MDHEN and CDR2 SYDVKM come from the germline V gene. Trimming cost V 2 bases and J 0 bases; bases outside gene matches: 24. The CDR3 runs 23 residues.

This chain links TRBV11-3 with TRBJ1-1; no definite D call. The CDR3 loop spans 17 amino acids. Germline V gene data show CDR1 as SGHNT and CDR2 as YENEEA. With 1 base removed from V and 6 bases from J, the gap between germline ends came to 21 bases. CDR3 bases: TGTGCCAGCAGCTTAGTAACTAGTAACGTGTGGGTTGCTGAAGCTTTCTTT. Translation: CASSLVTSNVWVAEAFF.

The genes are TRBV29-1 and TRBJ1-1; D not resolved. The V end lost 3 bases, the J end lost 2 bases, and 7 bases lay between the germline ends. CDR1 SQVTM and CDR2 ANQGSEA come from the germline V gene. This CDR3 spans 12 amino acids. The CDR3 coding sequence is TGCAGCGTTGATCCCTACAACACTGAAGCTTTCTTT. It encodes CSVDPYNTEAFF.

V usage is TRBV6-1 and J usage is TRBJ2-7, with D unresolved. Germline CDR1 and CDR2: MNHNS and SASEGT. CDR3 length: 15 residues. V lost 0 bases and J 5 bases, leaving 14 bases between the germline ends. The CDR3 loop reads CASSEAGRPHHEQYF. The CDR3 DNA sequence: TGTGCCAGCAGTGAAGCGGGCAGGCCACACCACGAGCAGTACTTC.

CDR3 nucleotide sequence: TGTGCCAGCAGGGATTACAGGGATAGGGGTTCACCCCTCCACTTT. This codes for CASRDYRDRGSPLHF. The V call is TRBV2, the J call TRBJ1-6; the D gene is possibly TRBD1 (6 bases). The germline V gene encodes CDR1 SNHLY and CDR2 FYNNEI. Trimming stripped 6 bases from V and 9 bases from J, with 18 bases between. The CDR3 covers 15 residues.

The genes are TRBV24-1 and TRBJ2-1, with 8 positions matching TRBD1. The CDR3 has 16 residues. V gave up 0 bases and J gave up 5 bases; unmatched junction bases: 5. CDR1 KGHDR and CDR2 SFDVKD come from the germline V gene. As DNA, the CDR3 is TGTGCCACCAGTGATTTGGGACAGGGTATGAACAATGAGCAGTTCTTC. Encoded protein: CATSDLGQGMNNEQFF.

The chain recombines TRBV3-1 (or the pseudogene TRBV3-2) with TRBJ2-7, with D perhaps TRBD1 (5 bases). The CDR3 totals 15 residues. Trimming took off 4 bases at V and 1 base at J, with 14 bases between the two ends. From germline, CDR1 is LGHDT and CDR2 YNNKEL (reference sequence). For the CDR3, the DNA is TGTGCCAGCAGCCCCCAGGGTCCGTTGTCCTACGAGCAGTACTTC. Translated, it gives CASSPQGPLSYEQYF.

V gene TRBV3-1 (or the pseudogene TRBV3-2) combines with J gene TRBJ2-7, with 8 bases matching TRBD2. V was pared by 4 bases and J by 7 bases, with 3 bases of the junction left unmatched. CDR3 length: 12 amino acids. From germline, CDR1 is LGHDT and CDR2 YNNKEL (reference sequence). The CDR3, as DNA: TGTGCCAGCAGCCCTAGCGGGTGTGAGCAGTACGTC. As protein: CASSPSGCEQYV.

This clone occurred once. The chain couples TRBV3-1 (or the pseudogene TRBV3-2) to TRBJ2-5; 7 bases map to TRBD1. The V and J ends lost 6 bases and 1 base, in that order; junction bases with no gene match: 5. This CDR3 spans 14 amino acids. Germline CDR1 reads LGHDT; CDR2 reads YNNKEL (reference sequence). The CDR3 spells CASSTTGFQETQYF. The DNA of the CDR3 is TGTGCCAGCAGTACGACAGGGTTCCAAGAGACCCAGTACTTC.

The V call is TRBV5-4, the J call TRBJ1-6, with 8 bases lining up with TRBD1. CDR3 length equals 17 residues. The trim removed 2 bases at V and 9 bases at J, leaving 13 bases unmatched. The germline gives CDR1 SGHNT, CDR2 YYREEE (reference sequence). This chain's CDR3 is CASSLFQGAVRISPLHF. The CDR3 DNA is TGTGCCAGCAGCTTATTCCAGGGGGCGGTCAGAATTTCACCCCTCCACTTT.

The genes are TRBV5-1 and TRBJ2-1; 9 bases fit TRBD2. The germline V gene encodes CDR1 SGHRS and CDR2 YFSETQ. Germline trimming cut 0 bases from V and 7 bases from J; bases unmatched to any gene: 2. The CDR3 consists of 14 residues. The CDR3 sequence: CASSLGGGDNEQFF. The CDR3 nucleotides are TGCGCCAGCAGCTTGGGCGGGGGGGATAATGAGCAGTTCTTC.

The chain is built from TRBV10-3 and TRBJ2-3; D gene uncertain. Trimming removed 0 bases from V and 5 bases from J, with 12 bases in between. The CDR3 totals 15 residues. CDR1 is ENHRY and CDR2 is SYGVKD in the germline V gene. CDR3 DNA: TGTGCCATCAGTGAGTCCAAAATGTCGGTAGATACGCAGTATTTT. This encodes CAISESKMSVDTQYF.

The chain has TRBV7-2 and TRBJ1-2, with a tentative D call TRBD1 (5 bases). Trimming cost V 0 bases and J 1 base, with 9 bases left between them. Germline V gene sequence: CDR1 SGHTA, CDR2 FQGNSA. The CDR3 extends over 15 amino acids. CDR3 residues: CASSLAIDSNYGYTF. CDR3 sequence (DNA): TGTGCCAGCAGCTTAGCGATCGACAGTAACTATGGCTACACCTTC.

This rearrangement joins TRBV4-3 to TRBJ1-2; TRBD1 matches at 11 bases. Per the germline V gene, CDR1 is LGHNA and CDR2 is YSLEER. J lost 4 bases, V lost 5 bases, and 3 bases had no gene match. This CDR3 is 14 amino acids long. The CDR3: CASSSGQGAYGYTF. CDR3 DNA: TGCGCCAGCAGCTCCGGACAGGGGGCCTATGGCTACACCTTC.

V is TRBV19 and J is TRBJ2-6, with 9 positions matching TRBD1. The CDR3 is 16 amino acids. From germline, CDR1 is LNHDA and CDR2 SQIVND (reference sequence). Unmatched junction bases numbered 7, after V lost 7 bases and J lost 3 bases. CDR3 amino acids: CASTEDRGGGANVLTF. In DNA, the CDR3 is TGTGCCAGTACCGAGGACAGGGGTGGTGGGGCCAACGTCCTGACTTTC.

J is TRBJ1-5 and V is TRBV6-1, with 8 bases identical to TRBD1. The J segment lost 4 bases and the V segment lost 1 base, leaving 6 bases of the junction unmatched. The CDR3 covers 16 residues. From germline, CDR1 is MNHNS and CDR2 SASEGT. The CDR3 sequence is CASSEGTGPLNQPQHF. In DNA, the CDR3 is TGTGCCAGCAGTGAAGGGACAGGGCCATTAAATCAGCCCCAGCATTTT.

V is TRBV10-3 and J is TRBJ1-1; no firm D call. This CDR3 contains 14 residues. Trimming stripped 3 bases from V and 4 bases from J, with 12 bases between. Germline V gene data show CDR1 as ENHRY and CDR2 as SYGVKD. The CDR3 spells CAISDGIAGTEAFF. The CDR3 coding sequence is TGTGCCATCAGTGACGGGATTGCGGGCACTGAAGCTTTCTTT.

This clone was counted at least ten times. The rearrangement joins TRBV6-5 to TRBJ2-3, with D unclear. V gave up 0 bases and J gave up 2 bases, with 12 bases separating them. Germline values: CDR1 MNHEY, CDR2 SVGAGI. The CDR3 loop spans 16 amino acids. CDR3 nucleotide sequence: TGTGCCAGCAGTTACTCGATTGCGGTAGTCACAGATACGCAGTATTTT. Protein sequence: CASSYSIAVVTDTQYF.